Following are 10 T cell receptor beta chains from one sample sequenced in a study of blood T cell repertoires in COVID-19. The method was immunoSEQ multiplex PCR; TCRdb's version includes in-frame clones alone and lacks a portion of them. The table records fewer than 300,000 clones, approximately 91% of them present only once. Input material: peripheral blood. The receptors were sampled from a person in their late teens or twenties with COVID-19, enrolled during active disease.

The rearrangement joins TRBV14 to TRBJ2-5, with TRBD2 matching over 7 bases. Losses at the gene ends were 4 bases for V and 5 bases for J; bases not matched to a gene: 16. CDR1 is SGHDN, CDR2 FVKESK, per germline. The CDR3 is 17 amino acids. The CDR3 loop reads CASSPVYWREFEETQYF. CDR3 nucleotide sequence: TGTGCCAGCAGCCCGGTTTATTGGCGGGAGTTCGAGGAGACCCAGTACTTC.

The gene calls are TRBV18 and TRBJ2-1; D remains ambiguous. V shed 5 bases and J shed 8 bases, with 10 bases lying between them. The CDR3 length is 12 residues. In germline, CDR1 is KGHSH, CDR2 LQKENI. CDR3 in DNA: TGTGCCAGCTCAAACCCCAGTGATGAGCAGTTCTTC. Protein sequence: CASSNPSDEQFF. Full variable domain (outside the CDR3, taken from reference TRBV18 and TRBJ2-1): NAGVMQNPRHLVRRRGQEARLRCSPMKGHSHVYWYRQLPEEGLKFMVYLQKENIIDESGMPKERFSAEFPKEGPSILRIQQVVRGDSAAYFCASSNPSDEQFFGPGTRLTVL.

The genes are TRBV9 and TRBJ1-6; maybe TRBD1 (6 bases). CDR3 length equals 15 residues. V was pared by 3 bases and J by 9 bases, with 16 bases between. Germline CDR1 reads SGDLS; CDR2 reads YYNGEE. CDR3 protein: CASSEERPGVSPLHF. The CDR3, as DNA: TGTGCCAGCAGCGAGGAGAGACCAGGGGTTTCACCCCTCCACTTT. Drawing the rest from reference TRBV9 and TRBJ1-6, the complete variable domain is DSGVTQTPKHLITATGQRVTLRCSPRSGDLSVYWYQQSLDQGLQFLIQYYNGEERAKGNILERFSAQQFPDLHSELNLSSLELGDSALYFCASSEERPGVSPLHFGNGTRLTVT.

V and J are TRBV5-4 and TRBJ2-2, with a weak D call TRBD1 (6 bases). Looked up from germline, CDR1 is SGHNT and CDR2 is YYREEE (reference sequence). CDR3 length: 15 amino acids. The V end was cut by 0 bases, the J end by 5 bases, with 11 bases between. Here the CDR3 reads CASSLEQGVTGELFF. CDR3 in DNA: TGTGCCAGCAGCTTGGAACAGGGTGTGACCGGGGAGCTGTTTTTT.

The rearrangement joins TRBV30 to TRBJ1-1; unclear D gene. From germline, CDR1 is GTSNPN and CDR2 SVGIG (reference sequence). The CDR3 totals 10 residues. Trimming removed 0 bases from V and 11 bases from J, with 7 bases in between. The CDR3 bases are TGTGCCTGGAGTGTAAAACGGGCTTTCTTT. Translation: CAWSVKRAFF.

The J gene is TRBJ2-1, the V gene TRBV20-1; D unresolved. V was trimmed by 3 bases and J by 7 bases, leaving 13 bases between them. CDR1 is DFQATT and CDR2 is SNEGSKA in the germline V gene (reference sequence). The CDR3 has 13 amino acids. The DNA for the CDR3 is TGCAGTGCTAGTCTCCTAGTTGGGAATGAGCAGTTCTTC. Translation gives CSASLLVGNEQFF.

DNA of the CDR3: TGTGCCAGCAGAAGACAGGGAACTAATGAAAAACTGTTTTTT. Protein sequence: CASRRQGTNEKLFF. V gene TRBV7-2 combines with J gene TRBJ1-4; 7 bases are shared with TRBD1. The CDR3 totals 14 residues. Per the germline V gene, CDR1 is SGHTA and CDR2 is FQGNSA. The junction had 2 bases not matched to a gene; V was cut back by 6 bases and J by 1 base.

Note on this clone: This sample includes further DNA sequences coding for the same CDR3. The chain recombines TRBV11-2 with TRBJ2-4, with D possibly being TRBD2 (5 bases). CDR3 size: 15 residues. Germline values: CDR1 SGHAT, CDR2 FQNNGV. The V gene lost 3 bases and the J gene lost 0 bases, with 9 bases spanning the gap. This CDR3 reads CASSFTSSAKNIQYF. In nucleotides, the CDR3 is TGTGCCAGCAGCTTCACTAGTTCAGCCAAAAACATTCAGTACTTC.

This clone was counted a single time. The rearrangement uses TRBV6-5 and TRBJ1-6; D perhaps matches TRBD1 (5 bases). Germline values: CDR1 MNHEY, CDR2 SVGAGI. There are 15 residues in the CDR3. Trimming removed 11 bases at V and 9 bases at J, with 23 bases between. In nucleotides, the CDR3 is TGTGCCCAGCCTCTCCAGGGCGGCAAGGGTTCACCCCTCCACTTT. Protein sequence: CAQPLQGGKGSPLHF.

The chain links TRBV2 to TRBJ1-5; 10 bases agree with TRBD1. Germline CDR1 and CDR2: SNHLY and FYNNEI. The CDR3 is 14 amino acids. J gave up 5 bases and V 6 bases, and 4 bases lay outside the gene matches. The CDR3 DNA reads TGTGCCAGCAGCGGACAGGGGGAGGATCAGCCCCAGCATTTT. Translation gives CASSGQGEDQPQHF.